The rows below give T cell receptor beta chains drawn from one sample of a study of prognosis after radiotherapy for stage I lung cancer. TCRdb reprocessed the multiplex PCR reads with MiXCR, giving one entry per CDR3 protein. The repertoire holds fewer than 25,000 distinct CDR3 sequences, with about 40% as singletons. This specimen was PBMCs, taken before or after stereotactic body radiation therapy (not recorded which). These receptors came from a donor of 50 years or more with non-small cell lung cancer. The CDR3 runs from the conserved cysteine through the conserved F or W. D genes are given only for firm matches. The size field is filled for only some rows; it gives once, few, many or a size class.

cdr3_nt: TGTGCCAGCAGCTTAACAACAGATACGCAGTATTTT
cdr3_aa: CASSLTTDTQYF
clone_size: medium-sized
d_call: NA
j_call: TRBJ2-3
v_call: TRBV11-3

cdr3_nt: TGTGCCACCAGCAGAGCTCCGCGGGGGGGAGATACGCAGTATTTT
cdr3_aa: CATSRAPRGGDTQYF
clone_size: many
d_call: TRBD2
j_call: TRBJ2-3
v_call: TRBV15

cdr3_nt: TGTGCCAGCAGTAAGCGAGCGTACTACGAGCAGTATTTC
cdr3_aa: CASSKRAYYEQYF
clone_size: NA
d_call: NA
j_call: TRBJ2-7
v_call: TRBV6-1

cdr3_nt: TGTGCCAGCAAAACAAGGTTCTACAATGAGCAGTTCTTC
cdr3_aa: CASKTRFYNEQFF
clone_size: many
d_call: NA
j_call: TRBJ2-1
v_call: TRBV28

cdr3_nt: TGTGCCAGCAGGGGTCTTTTAGCGGGGTTGGATGAGCAGTTCTTC
cdr3_aa: CASRGLLAGLDEQFF
clone_size: many
d_call: TRBD2
j_call: TRBJ2-1
v_call: TRBV2

cdr3_nt: TGCAGTGCTAGAGATTTCACGGATAACACCGGGGAGCTGTTTTTT
cdr3_aa: CSARDFTDNTGELFF
clone_size: many
d_call: NA
j_call: TRBJ2-2
v_call: TRBV20-1

cdr3_nt: TGTGCCAGCAGCTTGGAGACCACCGGAGAGACCCAGTACTTC
cdr3_aa: CASSLETTGETQYF
clone_size: many
d_call: NA
j_call: TRBJ2-5
v_call: TRBV5-5

cdr3_nt: TGCAGTGTCCCGGGACAGGCCTCTGGGAACTCTGGGGCCAACGTCCTGACTTTC
cdr3_aa: CSVPGQASGNSGANVLTF
clone_size: many
d_call: TRBD1
j_call: TRBJ2-6
v_call: TRBV20-1

cdr3_nt: TGCAGTGCTAGAGATCTCCGACTAGCGGGAGGGCCATTCCCAGATACGCAGTATTTT
cdr3_aa: CSARDLRLAGGPFPDTQYF
clone_size: many
d_call: TRBD2
j_call: TRBJ2-3
v_call: TRBV20-1

cdr3_nt: TGCGCCAGCAGCCGGGGCGGCACGCAAGAGACCCAGTACTTC
cdr3_aa: CASSRGGTQETQYF
clone_size: many
d_call: NA
j_call: TRBJ2-5
v_call: TRBV5-1

cdr3_nt: TGCAGTGCCCCCGGGACTAGCGGCTACAATGAGCAGTTCTTC
cdr3_aa: CSAPGTSGYNEQFF
clone_size: many
d_call: TRBD2
j_call: TRBJ2-1
v_call: TRBV20-1

cdr3_nt: TGCGCCAGCAGCACCCGCACGGGAAGCGCGAATACGCAGTATTTT
cdr3_aa: CASSTRTGSANTQYF
clone_size: NA
d_call: NA
j_call: TRBJ2-3
v_call: TRBV4-1